This entry describes one T cell receptor beta chain. The germline V and J ends were trimmed by 1 base and 0 bases, with 7 bases remaining between them. The germline CDR1 and CDR2 sequences are LNHDA and SQIVND (reference sequence). The CDR3 loop spans 15 amino acids. These data are taken from a study of blood T cell repertoires in COVID-19. The wider study: From the United States, Italy and Spain came samples of acute and convalescent COVID-19. PBMCs, B-cell-depleted T cells, or T cells provided the cDNA or gDNA that made up the material.

Original analysis: The authors estimated nucleated cell counts from reference gene primer amplification. Clones were sequenced by immunoSEQ multiplex PCR, and TCRdb holds only the in-frame ones, with some missing. V and J calls and clone size are copied from that table; D and trimming were computed from the DNA. Among some 140,000 clones listed, less than 80% were seen once. V usage is TRBV19 and J usage is TRBJ2-1; D not certain. The TCR sequence derives from a man aged 55 to 69 with acute or convalescent COVID-19. The sequencing sample was made of peripheral blood. The chain's CDR3 is CASSIAKSSYNEQFF. The CDR3 DNA reads TGTGCCAGTAGTATAGCGAAGAGCTCCTACAATGAGCAGTTCTTC.